Given below is one T cell receptor (beta chain) in context. The data originate from a study of glioma-infiltrating T cells after dendritic cell vaccination. Sequencing used immunoSEQ multiplex PCR; TCRdb keeps in-frame clones, though not all of them. The sample carries about 92,000 clones, around 86% recorded once. The receptor's source is a human donor with glioblastoma. The material sequenced was blood, taken before dendritic cell vaccination.

The CDR3 loop is CAWSGDIRRNQPQHF. Here the CDR3 DNA reads TGTGCCTGGAGTGGGGACATTCGTCGCAATCAGCCCCAGCATTTT. The chain is built from TRBV30 and TRBJ1-5; possible D gene TRBD1, 6 bases. Trimming shortened V by 1 base and J by 2 bases, and 12 bases separated the two germline ends. This CDR3 is 15 amino acids long. Germline V gene sequence: CDR1 GTSNPN, CDR2 SVGIG (reference sequence).